The 7 T cell receptor beta chains below were found in one sample sequenced in a study of OX40 agonist ivuxolimab in advanced cancers. Sequencing used immunoSEQ multiplex PCR; TCRdb keeps in-frame clones, though not all of them. The sample carries 25,000 to 35,000 clones, less than 85% recorded once. The sequencing here drew on CD4+ or CD8+ T cells sorted from blood, taken in a trial of the OX40 agonist ivuxolimab. These receptors came from an adult with an advanced solid tumor such as melanoma, head and neck, liver or kidney cancer.

This clone was detected only a few times. The chain recombines TRBV4-3 with TRBJ1-2; no reliable D call. Trimming shortened V by 1 base and J by 2 bases, and 11 bases separated the two germline ends. Germline V gene sequence: CDR1 LGHNA, CDR2 YSLEER. The CDR3 extends over 15 amino acids. The CDR3 bases are TGCGCCAGCAGCCAAGGCACAGCGAGAAACTATGGCTACACCTTC. Translation: CASSQGTARNYGYTF.

By share, this clone ranks as medium-sized. The CDR3 DNA sequence: TGCGCCAGCAGCCAAGATAGGAGAGGGTCGGACACTGAAGCTTTCTTT. Amino acid sequence: CASSQDRRGSDTEAFF. J is TRBJ1-1 and V is TRBV4-3; D gene unclear. V dropped 0 bases and J dropped 3 bases, with 14 bases sitting between them. The CDR3 is 16 residues long. Germline V gene data show CDR1 as LGHNA and CDR2 as YSLEER.

V gene TRBV19 combines with J gene TRBJ2-1; 8 nucleotides line up with TRBD1. Germline CDR1 and CDR2: LNHDA and SQIVND (reference sequence). Losses at the gene ends were 3 bases for V and 5 bases for J; bases not matched to a gene: 9. The length of the CDR3 is 16 residues. CDR3 coding DNA: TGTGCCAGTAGTATCTGGGGGACAGGAGGGCACAATGAGCAGTTCTTC. Translated: CASSIWGTGGHNEQFF.

The rearrangement uses TRBV7-2 and TRBJ2-7; D remains unclear. Trimming left V 4 bases short and J 4 bases short, with 11 bases between. CDR1 and CDR2 (germline): SGHTA, FQGNSA. The CDR3 is made up of 13 amino acids. This chain's CDR3 is CASSSFRNYEQYF. Written as DNA, the CDR3 is TGTGCCAGCAGCTCGTTTAGAAATTACGAGCAGTACTTC. Looking up the rest from reference TRBV7-2 and TRBJ2-7 gives the full variable domain: GAGVSQSPSNKVTEKGKDVELRCDPISGHTALYWYRQSLGQGLEFLIYFQGNSAPDKSGLPSDRFSAERTGGSVSTLTIQRTQQEDSAVYLCASSSFRNYEQYFGPGTRLTVT.

The gene calls are TRBV6-1 and TRBJ2-7; 10 positions agree with TRBD2. V trimming: 8 bases; J trimming: 2 bases; junction bases outside the gene matches: 6. This CDR3 contains 14 residues. Germline assignment: CDR1 MNHNS and CDR2 SASEGT. CDR3 amino acids: CASLSGGGPYEQYF. CDR3 sequence (DNA): TGTGCCAGCCTAAGCGGGGGGGGTCCCTACGAGCAGTACTTC.

The V call is TRBV19, the J call TRBJ1-2, with 7 nucleotides matching TRBD1. Losses at the gene ends were 7 bases for V and 4 bases for J; bases not matched to a gene: 6. CDR1 and CDR2 (germline): LNHDA, SQIVND (reference sequence). The CDR3 is 13 residues long. CDR3 sequence: CASIPGTAYGYTF. The DNA for the CDR3 is TGTGCCAGTATCCCCGGGACAGCCTATGGCTACACCTTC. The whole variable domain, filled in from reference TRBV19 and TRBJ1-2, reads DGGITQSPKYLFRKEGQNVTLSCEQNLNHDAMYWYRQDPGQGLRLIYYSQIVNDFQKGDIAEGYSVSREKKESFPLTVTSAQKNPTAFYLCASIPGTAYGYTFGSGTRLTVV.

The V call is TRBV18, the J call TRBJ2-1; TRBD2 matches at 8 bases. The length of the CDR3 is 17 residues. V shed 1 base, J shed 1 base, and the junction held 6 bases outside the gene matches. CDR1 is KGHSH and CDR2 is LQKENI in the germline V gene. DNA for the CDR3: TGTGCCAGCTCACCACGGCTCAGCGGGAGTTCCTACAATGAGCAGTTCTTC. Its translation is CASSPRLSGSSYNEQFF.